This T cell receptor (beta chain) was sequenced in a study of T-cell reconstitution after alpha-beta-depleted transplantation in children. Study-wide points: Where some patients showed high TCRbeta diversity at day 60, it came from recipient T cells and thymic progenitors that had survived. Expanded clones from the graft, numbering several hundred, reportedly supplied alpha-beta T cells about two months after transplant. T-cell numbers and diversity one year post-transplant derived largely from freshly generated T cells.

There are a few counts of this clonotype. Its antigen is undetermined. This sample's TCRbeta library carried unique molecular identifier barcodes. Each CDR3 protein gets one entry after TCRdb re-called the PCR reads with MiXCR. The data show 200,000 or so distinct CDR3 sequences, around 9.2% seen once. From germline, CDR1 is KGHSH and CDR2 LQKENI. The CDR3 totals 15 residues. The V gene lost 0 bases and the J gene lost 7 bases, with 12 bases spanning the gap. The sequence was obtained from a male patient aged 2-10 years who had a stem cell transplant for acute myeloid leukemia, so the T cells may come from the graft donor. The genes are TRBV18 and TRBJ1-4; unclear D gene. The sequencing used PBMCs, mostly from graft donor cells, collected 360 days after TCRalphabeta/CD19-depleted stem cell transplant. CDR3 DNA: TGTGCCAGCTCACCACCGGGCGGGCTTCGTGAAAAACTGTTTTTT. Translation: CASSPPGGLREKLFF.